Given below is one T cell receptor beta chain in context. The CDR3 covers 14 residues. Germline CDR1 reads LNHDA; CDR2 reads SQIVND (reference sequence). The V gene end was trimmed by 7 bases and the J gene end by 1 base; junction bases not matched to a gene: 5. Source study methods: Counts of nucleated cells, estimated from reference gene primer amplification, were obtained. Generated by immunoSEQ multiplex PCR, the TCRdb table keeps only in-frame clones and is missing some. The D gene and trimming were derived from the DNA, and the V and J assignments and clone size from that table. This sample has tens of thousands of clones, with around 90% found just once. These data come from a study of blood T cell repertoires in COVID-19. Overall study context: COVID-19 samples, acute and convalescent, were from the United States, Italy and Spain. Sources were T cells, B-cell-depleted T cells, or PBMCs; the material itself was cDNA or gDNA.

J is TRBJ2-5 and V is TRBV19, with 8 positions matching TRBD2. The sequence derives from a man between 50 and 59 years old with active or convalescent COVID-19. The sample taken for sequencing was peripheral blood. CDR3 nucleotides: TGTGCCAGTAAGGGCGGGAGGCTCCAAGAGACCCAGTACTTC. This encodes CASKGGRLQETQYF.